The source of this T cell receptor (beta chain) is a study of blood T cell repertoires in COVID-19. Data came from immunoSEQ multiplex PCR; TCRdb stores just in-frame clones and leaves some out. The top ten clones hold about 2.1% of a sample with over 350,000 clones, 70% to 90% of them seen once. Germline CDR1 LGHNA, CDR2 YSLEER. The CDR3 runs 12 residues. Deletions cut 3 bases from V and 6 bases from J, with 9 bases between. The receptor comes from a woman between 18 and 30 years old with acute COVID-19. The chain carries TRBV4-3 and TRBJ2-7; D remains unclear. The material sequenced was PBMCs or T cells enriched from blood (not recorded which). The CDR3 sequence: CASSHGSSEQYF. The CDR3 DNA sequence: TGCGCCAGCAGCCACGGGTCGTCCGAGCAGTACTTC.